The 9 T cell receptor beta chains given below trace back to one sample, sequenced in a study of blood T cell repertoires in COVID-19. The protocol was immunoSEQ multiplex PCR, while the TCRdb copy is restricted to in-frame clones and leaves out a portion. The table lists more than 350,000 clones, 85% to 90% of them singletons. The sequencing sample was made of PBMCs or T cells enriched from blood (not recorded which). The receptor source for this set is a woman in her 50s who had recovered from COVID-19.

CDR3 residues: CASSGGWGKAFF. DNA of the CDR3: TGTGCCAGCAGTGGGGGGTGGGGAAAAGCTTTCTTT. This sequence joins TRBV28 and TRBJ1-1; tentatively, D is TRBD1 (5 bases). The germline CDR1 and CDR2 sequences are MDHEN and SYDVKM. This CDR3 spans 12 amino acids. The germline V and J ends were trimmed by 5 bases and 9 bases, with 13 bases remaining between them.

The V and J genes are TRBV28 and TRBJ2-3; TRBD2 matches 12 bases. The CDR3 runs 15 residues. Per germline, CDR1 MDHEN and CDR2 SYDVKM. V shed 7 bases, J shed 6 bases, and the junction held 8 bases outside the gene matches. Here the CDR3 reads CASKQTSGGPDTQYF. The CDR3 coding sequence is TGTGCCAGCAAACAGACTAGCGGGGGCCCTGATACGCAGTATTTT.

The J gene is TRBJ1-4, the V gene TRBV4-1; D is unclear. Trimming shortened V by 4 bases and J by 4 bases, and 16 bases separated the two germline ends. Germline lookup yields CDR1 MGHRA and CDR2 YSYEKL. CDR3 size: 16 residues. The CDR3 coding sequence is TGCGCCAGCAGCCTCCAAGGCGGGGAGATTAATGAAAAACTGTTTTTT. Protein sequence: CASSLQGGEINEKLFF.

The gene calls are TRBV7-2 and TRBJ2-5, with 9 bases matching TRBD1. Germline V gives CDR1 SGHTA, CDR2 FQGNSA. V lost 5 bases and J lost 4; bases outside the gene matches: 5. The CDR3 extends over 14 amino acids. CDR3 loop: CASSGGQGLETQYF. CDR3 coding DNA: TGTGCCAGCAGCGGCGGACAGGGGTTAGAGACCCAGTACTTC.

V is TRBV18 and J is TRBJ1-5; the match to TRBD1 covers 9 bases. Germline lookup yields CDR1 KGHSH and CDR2 LQKENI. The CDR3 length is 16 residues. V shed 3 bases, J shed 7 bases, and the junction held 10 bases outside the gene matches. The CDR3 DNA reads TGTGCCAGCTCACCGACAGGGGGTTTATCTGGACAGCCCCAGCATTTT. Its translation: CASSPTGGLSGQPQHF.

In this sample, this clone turned up once. The J gene is TRBJ1-2, the V gene TRBV7-9, with D possibly TRBD1 on 5 matching bases. This CDR3 is built from 12 residues. Trimming removed 5 bases at V and 7 bases at J, with 11 bases between. Germline CDR1 and CDR2: SEHNR and FQNEAQ (reference sequence). The CDR3 spells CASSPVGGGYTF. The DNA of the CDR3 is TGTGCCAGCAGCCCGGTGGGGGGTGGCTACACCTTC.

In nucleotides, the CDR3 is TGTGCCAGCAGCCAGCCTCCAGGGGGTGTCTATGGCTACACCTTC. Protein product: CASSQPPGGVYGYTF. The gene calls are TRBV5-6 and TRBJ1-2, with 7 nucleotides matching TRBD1. The CDR3 loop spans 15 amino acids. Germline trimming cut 4 bases from V and 4 bases from J; bases unmatched to any gene: 10. Germline CDR1 is SGHDT and CDR2 is YYEEEE.

The chain uses TRBV5-6 and TRBJ2-5, with a weak D call TRBD1 (6 bases). The CDR3 length is 14 residues. The V and J ends lost 0 bases and 5 bases respectively, with 11 bases between them. Germline CDR1 is SGHDT and CDR2 is YYEEEE. The CDR3 DNA follows: TGTGCCAGCAGCTTGGCAGGGGATAGGGAGACCCAGTACTTC. Its protein product is CASSLAGDRETQYF.

This clone was seen a handful of times. The gene calls are TRBV28 and TRBJ1-4; D perhaps matches TRBD1 (5 bases). The V and J ends lost 5 bases and 7 bases respectively, with 14 bases between them. CDR1 and CDR2 (germline): MDHEN, SYDVKM. The length of the CDR3 is 14 residues. CDR3 sequence reads: CASSPQGIGEKLFF. The DNA for the CDR3 is TGTGCCAGCAGTCCCCAGGGTATAGGTGAAAAACTGTTTTTT. The complete variable domain, with remaining parts taken from reference TRBV28 and TRBJ1-4, reads DVKVTQSSRYLVKRTGEKVFLECVQDMDHENMFWYRQDPGLGLRLIYFSYDVKMKEKGDIPEGYSVSREKKERFSLILESASTNQTSMYLCASSPQGIGEKLFFGSGTQLSVL.